The 31 T cell receptor beta chains in this list originate from one sample, sequenced in a study of regulatory T cells in long-lasting Graves disease. Time point described: newly diagnosed GD, antithyroid drugs for less than 3 months. Preparation of the TCR library used RNA extracted from PBMCs. For TCR beta, libraries came from iRepertoire HTBI primers and Arm-PCR of CDR3 regions. TCRdb recomputed calls from the multiplex PCR reads with MiXCR, one row per CDR3 protein. The sample holds 540,000 or so distinct CDR3 sequences; about 13% are singletons and the top ten take approximately 9.3%. This sample was also put to use in a study of T cells in Graves' hyperthyroidism and ophthalmopathy.

The starting material was peripheral blood mononuclear cells (PBMCs), obtained at new diagnosis, from a patient treated with antithyroid drugs. The receptors were sampled from a man aged 25 to 40 with Graves disease.

The table lists this clonotype with many counts. The chain has TRBV5-1 and TRBJ2-1; TRBD1 agrees at 8 bases. The V gene end was trimmed by 0 bases and the J gene end by 6 bases; junction bases not matched to a gene: 8. CDR1 and CDR2 (germline): SGHRS, YFSETQ. This CDR3 has 16 residues. The CDR3 reads CASSLAPQGASNEQFF. The CDR3 bases are TGCGCCAGCAGCTTGGCCCCCCAGGGGGCGAGCAATGAGCAGTTCTTC.

The chain couples TRBV24-1 to TRBJ2-2; the D gene is possibly TRBD2 (6 bases). The germline gives CDR1 KGHDR, CDR2 SFDVKD. Trimming left V 5 bases short and J 1 base short, with 13 bases between. The CDR3 totals 16 residues. CDR3 amino acids: CATSVLGSGNTGELFF. CDR3 nucleotides: TGTGCCACCAGTGTGCTCGGGAGTGGGAACACCGGGGAGCTGTTTTTT.

This clonotype was seen at least ten times. The rearrangement joins TRBV13 to TRBJ2-3, with D perhaps TRBD1 (5 bases). The CDR3 is 12 amino acids. With 5 bases removed from V and 9 bases from J, the gap between germline ends came to 12 bases. The germline V gene encodes CDR1 PRHDT and CDR2 FYEKMQ (reference sequence). CDR3: CASSPSAGTQYF. CDR3 bases: TGTGCCAGCAGCCCATCCGCAGGGACGCAGTATTTT.

The chain is built from TRBV29-1 and TRBJ2-1; possibly TRBD2 for D (6 bases). V was clipped by 5 bases and J by 0 bases, with 14 bases between them. CDR1 SQVTM and CDR2 ANQGSEA come from the germline V gene. The CDR3 consists of 15 residues. CDR3 loop: CSVQPRGGSYNEQFF. In DNA form, the CDR3 reads TGCAGCGTTCAACCTCGGGGAGGCTCCTACAATGAGCAGTTCTTC.

This clonotype has only a few counts. A read error is possible here, since a much larger clone lies one base away. The chain couples TRBV6-4 to TRBJ1-4; D unresolved. CDR1 is MRHNA and CDR2 is SNTAGT in the germline V gene. The CDR3 has 18 residues. The CDR3 DNA reads as TGTGCCAGCAGTGACTCTGGACTTTTCCGACTGGGTAATGAAACACTGTTTTTT. Protein sequence: CASSDSGLFRLGNETLFF.

In its sample, this clonotype was seen many times. The CDR3 here is CASSLGGRGGYEQYF. As DNA, the CDR3 is TGTGCCAGCAGCTTAGGCGGTCGAGGGGGGTACGAGCAGTACTTC. V gene TRBV7-8 combines with J gene TRBJ2-7, with D possibly being TRBD1 or TRBD2 (6 bases each). With 1 base removed from V and 4 bases from J, the gap between germline ends came to 14 bases. This CDR3 is built from 15 residues. Germline CDR1 and CDR2: SGHVS and FQNEAQ.

This chain joins TRBV25-1 and TRBJ2-5; 8 nucleotides match TRBD1. CDR3 length: 15 residues. After removal of 4 bases from V and 6 bases from J, the junction contained 10 bases not matched to a gene. The germline gives CDR1 MGHDK, CDR2 SYGVNS. CDR3 sequence: CASSGGGQGPKTQYF. The CDR3 DNA sequence: TGTGCCAGCAGTGGCGGCGGACAGGGTCCGAAGACCCAGTACTTC.

Ten or more counts support this clonotype. The rearrangement uses TRBV6-2 or TRBV6-3 and TRBJ2-7; tentatively, D is TRBD1 or TRBD2 (5 bases each). Trimming shortened V by 10 bases and J by 2 bases, and 30 bases separated the two germline ends. CDR3 size: 18 residues. Germline-derived CDR1 and CDR2 are MNHEY and SVGEGT. The CDR3 loop reads CATEGRQGGSSGPYEQYF. DNA of the CDR3: TGTGCCACCGAGGGTCGGCAGGGTGGTTCAAGCGGACCCTACGAGCAGTACTTC.

This clonotype was counted at least ten times. The chain employs TRBV28 and TRBJ2-7; maybe TRBD2 (5 bases). V was clipped by 5 bases and J by 3 bases, with 8 bases between them. The CDR3 spans 12 residues. CDR1 is MDHEN and CDR2 is SYDVKM in the germline V gene. DNA of the CDR3: TGTGCCAGCAGTATAGACTACTACGAGCAGTACTTC. The encoded protein is CASSIDYYEQYF.

This clonotype was observed at least ten times. The chain is built from TRBV6-1 and TRBJ2-5; D perhaps matches TRBD1 (5 bases). V lost 7 bases, J lost 9 bases, and 18 bases lay in between. The CDR3 contains 13 residues. Germline CDR1 is MNHNS and CDR2 is SASEGT. The CDR3 DNA is TGTGCCAGCACACCAGGTTTTATAGGGGCCCAGTACTTC. Translation: CASTPGFIGAQYF.

Many counts were recorded for this clonotype. The V call is TRBV20-1, the J call TRBJ2-7; D is undetermined. Trimming shortened V by 4 bases and J by 3 bases, and 4 bases separated the two germline ends. The germline V gene has CDR1 DFQATT and CDR2 SNEGSKA (reference sequence). The CDR3 runs 10 residues. As DNA, the CDR3 is TGCAGTGCTATTGACTACGAGCAGTACTTC. This gives the protein CSAIDYEQYF.

The rearrangement joins TRBV20-1 to TRBJ1-5; 9 bases fit TRBD1. This CDR3 region has 15 residues. Trimming cost V 5 bases and J 3 bases; bases outside gene matches: 8. Germline CDR1 DFQATT, CDR2 SNEGSKA (reference sequence). CDR3 protein: CSAFNTGGSNQPQHF. CDR3 sequence (DNA): TGCAGTGCTTTTAATACAGGGGGCTCCAATCAGCCCCAGCATTTT.

This clonotype was seen many times. The chain uses TRBV29-1 and TRBJ2-3; D ambiguous. Germline values: CDR1 SQVTM, CDR2 ANQGSEA. The V gene lost 4 bases and the J gene lost 1 base, with 6 bases spanning the gap. There are 12 residues in the CDR3. This CDR3 reads CSVVGRTDTQYF. DNA for the CDR3: TGCAGCGTTGTTGGTCGCACAGATACGCAGTATTTT.

At least ten counts were recorded for this clonotype. The CDR3 nucleotides are TGTGCCAGCAGTTTACCGGGAGGGCCTCATACGCAGTATTTT. It codes for CASSLPGGPHTQYF. V and J are TRBV12-3 or TRBV12-4 and TRBJ2-3; TRBD2 aligns across 8 bases. This CDR3 spans 14 amino acids. Trimming cost V 2 bases and J 7 bases; bases outside gene matches: 5.

There are many counts of this clonotype. An end of the junction does not agree with germline; a read error may underlie this. Written as DNA, the CDR3 is TGTGCCAGCAGCCCCCGGGCGGGAGCGAAAGGCTACGAGCAGTACTTC. Residues: CASSPRAGAKGYEQYF. The V gene is TRBV5-1, the J gene TRBJ2-7, with 7 bases that match TRBD2. This CDR3 has 16 residues. CDR1 is SGHRS, CDR2 YFSETQ, per germline.

This clonotype was seen many times. This chain links TRBV5-1 with TRBJ2-4, with TRBD1 matching 8 bases. The CDR3 totals 16 residues. The germline V gene encodes CDR1 SGHRS and CDR2 YFSETQ. V was pared by 4 bases and J by 0 bases, with 6 bases of the junction left unmatched. CDR3 protein: CASSMRTGIAKNIQYF. CDR3 nucleotides: TGCGCCAGCAGCATGAGGACAGGGATAGCCAAAAACATTCAGTACTTC.

This clonotype was observed many times. The J gene is TRBJ1-5, the V gene TRBV2; D uncertain. V shed 6 bases and J shed 0 bases, with 12 bases lying between them. Germline CDR1 is SNHLY and CDR2 is FYNNEI. This CDR3 region has 15 residues. The CDR3 is CASSGVTLSNQPQHF. CDR3 nucleotides: TGTGCCAGCAGCGGTGTGACCCTTAGCAATCAGCCCCAGCATTTT.

This clonotype was picked up many times. V gene TRBV6-1 combines with J gene TRBJ2-1; 11 positions match TRBD2. Germline V lookup: CDR1 MNHNS, CDR2 SASEGT. The CDR3 runs 16 residues. V shed 3 bases, J shed 7 bases, and the junction held 8 bases outside the gene matches. The CDR3 region has the DNA TGTGCCAGCAGTGACCCTAGCGGGAGGAGTTTGAATGAGCAGTTCTTC. Its translation: CASSDPSGRSLNEQFF.

The V and J genes are TRBV20-1 and TRBJ1-4; D not resolved. Trimming cost V 6 bases and J 3 bases, with 11 bases left between them. The V gene's germline CDR1 is DFQATT and CDR2 SNEGSKA (reference sequence). The CDR3 covers 13 residues. CDR3 in amino acids: CSAGGRANEKLFF. Written as DNA, the CDR3 is TGCAGTGCGGGCGGGAGGGCTAATGAAAAACTGTTTTTT.

This clonotype was recorded many times. The CDR3 reads CASSLIGGTRPEAFF. CDR3 DNA: TGTGCCAGCAGCCTTATAGGTGGGACAAGACCTGAAGCTTTCTTT. The chain carries TRBV11-2 and TRBJ1-1, with a tentative D call TRBD1 (6 bases). Trimming cost V 5 bases and J 6 bases, with 19 bases left between them. The CDR3 consists of 15 residues. The germline CDR1 and CDR2 sequences are SGHAT and FQNNGV.

This clonotype came up many times. The chain couples TRBV20-1 to TRBJ2-5; the D gene is possibly TRBD1 (6 bases). This CDR3 comprises 15 residues. Trimming removed 0 bases from V and 3 bases from J, with 14 bases in between. In germline, CDR1 is DFQATT, CDR2 SNEGSKA (reference sequence). CDR3 nucleotides: TGCAGTGCTAGAGATCTGCGACAGGCAGAAGAGACCCAGTACTTC. Its translation: CSARDLRQAEETQYF.

This chain joins TRBV5-5 and TRBJ1-2, with D perhaps TRBD1 (6 bases). V shed 4 bases and J shed 6 bases, with 25 bases lying between them. This CDR3 is built from 17 residues. Germline lookup yields CDR1 SGHKS and CDR2 YYEKEE (reference sequence). The CDR3 bases are TGTGCCAGCAGCCAAGATAGTACAGGGAGGGGGGTACATGGCTACACCTTC. Its protein product is CASSQDSTGRGVHGYTF.

Concerning this clonotype itself: This may arise from a read error, as a much more abundant clone is one base away. This CDR3 is missing its conserved last phenylalanine or tryptophan, likely due to a read error. V and J are TRBV7-2 and TRBJ1-1, with D hard to call. V was cut by 1 base and J by 11 bases, with 17 bases left in between. CDR3 length equals 14 residues. Per germline, CDR1 SGHTA and CDR2 FQGNSA. The CDR3 region has the DNA TGTGCCAGCAGCTTAGGGACGGGAAATCTTTTGGCTTTCGTT. This codes for CASSLGTGNLLAFV.

The V and J genes are TRBV5-1 and TRBJ2-1; 7 bases map to TRBD1. The V segment lost 2 bases and the J segment 8 bases; nucleotides outside the gene matches: 10. The CDR3 length is 15 residues. The germline gives CDR1 SGHRS, CDR2 YFSETQ. The CDR3 protein is CASSLRAQGGDEQFF. CDR3 DNA: TGCGCCAGCAGCTTAAGGGCCCAAGGGGGCGATGAGCAGTTCTTC.

As concerns this clonotype: Given a much more abundant clone one base away, this may be a read error. This chain connects TRBV3-1 to TRBJ2-5; D is unresolved. CDR3 length: 13 amino acids. V dropped 3 bases and J dropped 2 bases, with 7 bases sitting between them. Germline V gene data show CDR1 as LGHDT and CDR2 as YNNKEL (reference sequence). The CDR3 DNA is TGTGCCAGCAGCCATGCATGTCAAGAGACCCAGTACTTC. The encoded protein is CASSHACQETQYF.

This clonotype was detected only a few times. Since a much larger clone is just one base distant, this may be a read error. The V gene is TRBV20-1, the J gene TRBJ2-7, with 8 bases identical to TRBD1. The CDR3 length is 15 residues. Trimming cost V 6 bases and J 5 bases; bases outside gene matches: 15. The germline gives CDR1 DFQATT, CDR2 SNEGSKA (reference sequence). CDR3 nucleotide sequence: TGCAGTGCCAAGCACGGACCGGGACAGGACCACGAGCAGTACTTC. This encodes CSAKHGPGQDHEQYF.

This clonotype was detected only once. The J gene is TRBJ2-7, the V gene TRBV4-1, with D possibly called TRBD1 or TRBD2 (5 bases each). The germline gives CDR1 MGHRA, CDR2 YSYEKL. Between the trimmed V and J ends, which lost 4 bases and 0 bases, there was a span of 10 bases. The CDR3 has 14 amino acids. The CDR3 is CASSPWDASYEQYF. In DNA form, the CDR3 reads TGCGCCAGCAGCCCTTGGGACGCCTCCTACGAGCAGTACTTC.

This clonotype came up many times. The chain couples TRBV27 to TRBJ2-3; 7 bases are shared with TRBD2. Trimming took 3 bases from V and 0 from J; bases not matched to a gene: 3. Germline CDR1 MNHEY, CDR2 SMNVEV (reference sequence). CDR3 length: 15 amino acids. The CDR3 DNA is TGTGCCAGCAGTTTTCTAGCGGAGAGCACAGATACGCAGTATTTT. It encodes CASSFLAESTDTQYF.

This clonotype was recorded at least ten times. The gene calls are TRBV6-1 and TRBJ2-1; D unresolved. This CDR3 has 14 residues. Germline V gene sequence: CDR1 MNHNS, CDR2 SASEGT. The V gene lost 6 bases and the J gene lost 4 bases, with 13 bases spanning the gap. The CDR3 spells CASRNGWAYNEQFF. CDR3 bases: TGTGCCAGCAGAAATGGGTGGGCTTACAATGAGCAGTTCTTC.

In this sample, this clonotype turned up a few times. This chain uses TRBV12-3 or TRBV12-4 with TRBJ2-7, with 9 positions matching TRBD1. V lost 6 bases to trimming and J lost 2 bases; unmatched junction nucleotides: 8. The CDR3 length is 15 residues. The CDR3 protein is CASRLGTGSAYEQYF. CDR3 sequence (DNA): TGTGCCAGCAGACTAGGGACAGGGAGTGCCTACGAGCAGTACTTC.

This clonotype showed up many times. The gene calls are TRBV20-1 and TRBJ2-7, with TRBD2 identical over 16 bases. The CDR3 sequence is 18 residues long. V shed 0 bases and J 3 bases; nucleotides not matched to a gene: 8. Germline V gives CDR1 DFQATT, CDR2 SNEGSKA (reference sequence). Here the CDR3 reads CSARDPGTSGRALYEQYF. CDR3 sequence (DNA): TGCAGTGCTAGAGATCCGGGGACTAGCGGGAGGGCCCTCTACGAGCAGTACTTC.